This T cell receptor beta chain came from a study of response to subunit inactivated influenza vaccine. TCRdb independently ran MiXCR on the RT-PCR reads; one entry per CDR3 protein. The profile shows fewer than 650,000 distinct CDR3 sequences, over 10% of them singletons. The V gene end was trimmed by 5 bases and the J gene end by 1 base; junction bases not matched to a gene: 8. CDR3 length: 17 amino acids. Germline V lookup: CDR1 SEHNR, CDR2 FQNEAQ (reference sequence). This TCR was recovered from a man aged 45 to 65 who received an inactivated influenza vaccine. The chain links TRBV7-9 to TRBJ2-6, with 7 bases fitting TRBD1. The material was PBMCs from blood, obtained about 6 weeks after vaccination. For the CDR3, the DNA is TGTGCCAGCAGCCAAACAACAGGGGCGTCTGGGGCCAACGTCCTGACTTTC. Translating it yields CASSQTTGASGANVLTF.